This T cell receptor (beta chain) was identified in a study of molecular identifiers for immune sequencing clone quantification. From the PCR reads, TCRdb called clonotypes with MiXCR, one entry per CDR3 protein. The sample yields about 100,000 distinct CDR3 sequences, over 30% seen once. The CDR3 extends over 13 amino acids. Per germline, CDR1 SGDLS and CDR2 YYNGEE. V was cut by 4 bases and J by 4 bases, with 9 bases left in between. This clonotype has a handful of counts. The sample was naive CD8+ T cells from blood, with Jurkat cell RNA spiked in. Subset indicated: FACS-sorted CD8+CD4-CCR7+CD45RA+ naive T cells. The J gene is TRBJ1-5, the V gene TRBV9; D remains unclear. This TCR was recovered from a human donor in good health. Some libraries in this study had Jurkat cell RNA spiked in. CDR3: CASSLGLNQPQHF. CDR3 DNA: TGTGCCAGCAGCTTAGGCCTGAATCAGCCCCAGCATTTT.